This TCR beta chain was recovered during a study of T cell responses to AZD1222 COVID-19 vaccine. The study's findings and limits: Only after the peak T cell response were repertoires sampled. Recipients of two AZD1222 doses showed rising Spike-specific TCR breadth and depth. Donors skewed white British and female; clonal diversity was possibly underestimated.

With regard to this clone: Antigen: not known.

The J segment lost 7 bases and the V segment lost 2 bases, leaving 13 bases of the junction unmatched. In germline, CDR1 is KGHSH, CDR2 LQKENI. This CDR3 is built from 19 residues. The assay was immunoSEQ multiplex PCR, and TCRdb's table has in-frame clones only and misses some. The table records about 100,000 clones, just over 90% of them present only once. This TCR was recovered from an adult who received the AZD1222 COVID-19 vaccine. The chain is built from TRBV18 and TRBJ2-2, with 13 positions matching TRBD2. The sample here was peripheral blood, taken 28 days after the second AZD1222 dose. The CDR3 sequence is CASSPRRIGLAGEGGELFF. The CDR3 DNA reads TGTGCCAGCTCACCAAGGAGGATCGGACTAGCGGGAGAAGGCGGGGAGCTGTTTTTT.